The 2 T cell receptor beta chains below all came from one sample that was sequenced in a study of siplizumab effects on memory and regulatory T cells. Here immunoSEQ multiplex PCR was the method, and the copy in TCRdb shows in-frame clones only, minus some. The table lists fewer than 45,000 clones, around 92% of them singletons. Sequencing was performed on naive CD4+ T cells sorted from blood. The receptor source for this set is a human donor in good health.

This clone was seen a few times. The V and J genes are TRBV19 and TRBJ1-2; D gene ambiguous. CDR3 length: 12 amino acids. Germline assignment: CDR1 LNHDA and CDR2 SQIVND (reference sequence). With 4 bases removed from V and 8 bases from J, the gap between germline ends came to 11 bases. As DNA, the CDR3 is TGTGCCAGTAGTACACGGAACTTGGGCTACACCTTC. Translated, it gives CASSTRNLGYTF.

The V and J genes are TRBV5-4 and TRBJ1-4; D might be TRBD1 (6 bases). V was cut by 7 bases and J by 5 bases, with 15 bases left in between. Germline CDR1 is SGHNT and CDR2 is YYREEE (reference sequence). This CDR3 has 14 residues. Here the CDR3 reads CASAPGHRNEKLFF. The CDR3 region has the DNA TGTGCCAGCGCCCCGGGACACAGAAATGAAAAACTGTTTTTT.